This TCR beta chain was found in a study of response to subunit inactivated influenza vaccine. The CDR3 length is 15 residues. V was clipped by 5 bases and J by 6 bases; unmatched bases: 4. TCRdb fed the RT-PCR reads into MiXCR, producing one record per CDR3 protein. Among over 750,000 distinct CDR3 sequences listed, approximately 21% were seen once. Findings and limits, study-wide: Seasonal influenza vaccination, on each occasion, was suggested by the authors to recruit few new T cells.

A word on this clonotype: Its antigen is not identified.

The source of this sequence is a man over 45 who received an inactivated influenza vaccine. The source material was PBMCs from blood, sampled 5 days after vaccination. J is TRBJ2-1 and V is TRBV12-3 or TRBV12-4; 13 bases are a match to TRBD2. As DNA, the CDR3 is TGTGCCAGCAGTATGGGACTAGCGGGAACCAATGAGCAGTTCTTC. Its translation is CASSMGLAGTNEQFF.